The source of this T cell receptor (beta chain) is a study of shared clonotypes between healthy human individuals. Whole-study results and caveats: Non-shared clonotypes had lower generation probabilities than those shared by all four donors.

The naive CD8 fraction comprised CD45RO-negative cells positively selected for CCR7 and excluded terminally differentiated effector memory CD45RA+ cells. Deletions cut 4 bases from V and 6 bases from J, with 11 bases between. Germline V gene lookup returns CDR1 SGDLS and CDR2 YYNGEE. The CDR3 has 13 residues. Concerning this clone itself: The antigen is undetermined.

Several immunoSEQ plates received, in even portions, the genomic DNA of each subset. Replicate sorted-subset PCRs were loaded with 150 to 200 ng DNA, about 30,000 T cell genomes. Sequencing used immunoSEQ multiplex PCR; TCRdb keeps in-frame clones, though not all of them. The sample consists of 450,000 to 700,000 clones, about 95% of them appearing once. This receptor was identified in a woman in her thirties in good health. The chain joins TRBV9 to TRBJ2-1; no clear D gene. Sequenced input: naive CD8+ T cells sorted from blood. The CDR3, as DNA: TGTGCCAGCAGCCTTCCCCCCGGCAATGAGCAGTTCTTC. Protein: CASSLPPGNEQFF. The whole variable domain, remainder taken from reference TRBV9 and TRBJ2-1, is DSGVTQTPKHLITATGQRVTLRCSPRSGDLSVYWYQQSLDQGLQFLIQYYNGEERAKGNILERFSAQQFPDLHSELNLSSLELGDSALYFCASSLPPGNEQFFGPGTRLTVL.